This T cell receptor (beta chain) was retrieved from a study of tumor-infiltrating lymphocytes in primary liver carcinoma. General study results and limits: Tumor specimens were characterized by a significantly higher top-250-clone fraction than blood (p = 0.039).

CDR3 length: 12 amino acids. Trimming pared 4 bases from V and 2 bases from J, leaving 5 bases between. Blood RNA originated from unsorted whole blood, with germline DNA additionally extracted. Collection of about 3.7 milliliters of peripheral blood took place before surgery. For this clonotype: Its matching antigen is unknown.

Priming with a constant-region primer yielded TCR beta cDNA from about 500 ng total RNA. Construction of TCR beta libraries relied on three successive nested multiplex PCR rounds employing slightly modified ARM-PCR. A C-beta reverse primer and TRBV1-TRBV30 forward primers served in each of the first two PCR rounds, at approximately 10 cycles apiece. TCRdb recomputed calls from the multiplex PCR reads with MiXCR, one row per CDR3 protein. The data contain approximately 310,000 distinct CDR3 sequences, more than 55% of them seen just once; the ten biggest clones take up roughly 9%. Specimen: peripheral blood. This clonotype was sampled from a man aged 35 to 55 with primary liver carcinoma and hepatitis B virus infection. The chain is built from TRBV12-3 or TRBV12-4 and TRBJ2-5, with no clear D. DNA of the CDR3: TGTGCCAGCAGTTGGGAACAAGAGACCCAGTACTTC. Amino acid sequence: CASSWEQETQYF.